This T cell receptor beta chain was profiled in a study of post-analysis software for immune sequencing data. The authors incorporated unique molecular identifiers into the TCR beta cDNA libraries. TCRdb re-analysed the PCR reads in MiXCR, keeping a single row per CDR3 protein. Of roughly 800,000 distinct CDR3 sequences listed, roughly 50% are singletons. Sequencing input: blood. This clonotype originated in a girl aged 5 to 17 with multiple sclerosis.

CDR3 sequence (DNA): TGTGCCAGCAGCCCTAGAGCGGTCAGCACAGATACGCAGTATTTT. Protein: CASSPRAVSTDTQYF. J is TRBJ2-3 and V is TRBV7-2; D perhaps matches TRBD2 (5 bases). This CDR3 contains 15 residues. Germline V gene sequence: CDR1 SGHTA, CDR2 FQGNSA. V gave up 5 bases and J gave up 0 bases, with 12 bases separating them.